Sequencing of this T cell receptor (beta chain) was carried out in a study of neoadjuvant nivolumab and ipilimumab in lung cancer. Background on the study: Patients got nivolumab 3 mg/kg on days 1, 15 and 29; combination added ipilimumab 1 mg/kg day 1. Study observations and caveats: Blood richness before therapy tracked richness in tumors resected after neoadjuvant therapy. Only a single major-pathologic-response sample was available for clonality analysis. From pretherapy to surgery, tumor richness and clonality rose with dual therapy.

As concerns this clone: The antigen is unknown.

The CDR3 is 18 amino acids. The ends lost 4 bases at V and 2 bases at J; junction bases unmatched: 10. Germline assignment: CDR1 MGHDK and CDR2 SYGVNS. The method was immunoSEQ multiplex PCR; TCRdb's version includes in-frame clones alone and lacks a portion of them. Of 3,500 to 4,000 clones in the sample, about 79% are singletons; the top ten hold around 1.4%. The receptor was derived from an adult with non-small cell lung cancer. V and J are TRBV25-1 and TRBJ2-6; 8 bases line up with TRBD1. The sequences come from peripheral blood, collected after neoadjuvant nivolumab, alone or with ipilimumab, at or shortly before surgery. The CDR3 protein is CASSVTGTGSTGANVLTF. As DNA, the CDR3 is TGTGCCAGCAGTGTAACCGGGACAGGCTCGACTGGGGCCAACGTCCTGACTTTC. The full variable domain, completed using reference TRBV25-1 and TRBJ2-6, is EADIYQTPRYLVIGTGKKITLECSQTMGHDKMYWYQQDPGMELHLIHYSYGVNSTEKGDLSSESTVSRIRTEHFPLTLESARPSHTSQYLCASSVTGTGSTGANVLTFGAGSRLTVL.